This T cell receptor (beta chain) was documented in a study of blood T cells in healthy people across ages. The V end was cut by 5 bases, the J end by 2 bases, with 13 bases between. The CDR3 sequence is 14 residues long. Germline V gene sequence: CDR1 MDHEN, CDR2 SYDVKM. This clonotype appeared a few times. A second PCR, run for roughly 6 to 11 cycles, used a sample-barcoded 5' primer plus a J-beta primer mix. TCRdb used MiXCR to reprocess the 5' RACE reads, holding one entry per CDR3 protein. The data show roughly 1 million distinct CDR3 sequences, 20% to 25% seen once. The same data also contributed to another study, on T cells of mothers and their children.

The chain carries TRBV28 and TRBJ2-7; D unclear. This receptor was obtained from a girl aged 2 to 10 in good health. Sequenced: blood. CDR3 coding DNA: TGTGCCAGCAGTGACTTCCAGAGCCCCTACGAGCAGTACTTC. Residues: CASSDFQSPYEQYF.